This T cell receptor (beta chain) was obtained from a study of blood T cell repertoires in COVID-19 (dated by TCRdb to 2019 to 2021). For the wider study: Samples from collaborators originated in the United States, Italy and Spain and spanned both the acute and convalescent phases of COVID-19. Where available, HLA class I and class II types were taken from metadata supplied by the sample provider and were not determined by assay-based typing. Samples came from the ongoing ImmuneRACE study (first 160 participants) plus 1,254 subjects from 6 global collaborators. The dataset comprised deeply sampled blood TCRbeta repertoires from subjects exposed to, actively infected with, or recovered from COVID-19. The prospective study material was composed of cDNA or gDNA derived from T cells, B-cell-depleted T cells, or PBMCs. The repertoires were made available in a free public database intended to serve as a resource for research on the immune response to SARS-CoV-2. The sample metadata nearly always contained a de-identified subject ID, COVID-19 status, age in years and sex.

Collaborating institutions collected whole blood in K2EDTA tubes following their own protocols. For TCRbeta analysis, collaborators shipped samples as frozen whole blood, isolated PBMCs, or DNA extracted from either of those sample types. What the research found in general, with its limitations: Clinical and demographic metadata were provided uncurated, with the amount varying by source and participant.

The immunoSEQ Assay, a bias-controlled multiplex PCR, was used to amplify TCRbeta CDR3 regions from genomic DNA. Per the original workflow: The number of nucleated cells in each sample was estimated by amplification of reference gene primers within the assay. To quantify the absolute abundance of each unique TCRbeta CDR3 rearrangement, sequence reads were collapsed and filtered. For each sample, productive Simpson clonality was calculated as the square root of Simpson's diversity index over productive rearrangements. TCRdb carries this immuneACCESS record with in-frame sequences only. Its versions omit some clonotypes, under half of them owing to an unresolved V gene in the studies checked, with the rest unexplained. The DNA was the basis for D and trimming; V, J and clone size are from that table. The sample records 65,000 to 70,000 clones, roughly 85% of which are singletons. Approximately 1.5% of the sample is held by the ten biggest clonotypes.

Worth noting for this clone: Its antigen remains unidentified. Base qualities are not at hand, and no much larger clone is one base apart.

The junction carries 15 bases between V and J, which are trimmed by 3 bases and 5 bases respectively. The CDR3 runs 15 residues from the cysteine to the phenylalanine. Only the CDR3 portion is preserved as DNA: 45 bases, with reading frame beginning at the first base. For CDR1 and CDR2, the germline V gene lists SGHTA and FQGTGA. The sequencing input was peripheral blood. This clonotype was sampled from a woman aged 55-69 years with acute or convalescent COVID-19. The rearrangement combines TRBV7-3 with TRBJ2-3; a tentative D match to TRBD1 spans 5 bases. The CDR3 corresponds to CASSLGHSSLDTQYF. The DNA sequence is given as TGTGCCAGCAGCTTGGGGCACAGTAGCTTAGATACGCAGTATTTT.